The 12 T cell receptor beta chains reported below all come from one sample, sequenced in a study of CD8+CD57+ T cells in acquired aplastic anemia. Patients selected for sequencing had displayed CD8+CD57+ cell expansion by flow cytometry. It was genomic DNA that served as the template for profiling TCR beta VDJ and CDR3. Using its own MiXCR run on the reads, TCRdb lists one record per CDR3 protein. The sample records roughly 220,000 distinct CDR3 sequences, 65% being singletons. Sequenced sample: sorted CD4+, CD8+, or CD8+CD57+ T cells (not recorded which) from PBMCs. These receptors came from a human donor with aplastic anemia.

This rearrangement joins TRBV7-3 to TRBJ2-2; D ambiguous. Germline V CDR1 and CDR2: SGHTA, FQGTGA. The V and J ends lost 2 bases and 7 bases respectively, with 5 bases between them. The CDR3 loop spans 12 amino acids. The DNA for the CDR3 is TGTGCCAGCAGCTTATTCGACGGGGAGCTGTTTTTT. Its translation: CASSLFDGELFF.

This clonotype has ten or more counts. CDR3 residues: CASSDTGQALYGYTF. CDR3 DNA: TGTGCCAGCAGTGACACGGGACAGGCTCTATATGGCTACACCTTC. The chain has TRBV6-4 and TRBJ1-2, with TRBD1 identical over 8 bases. The CDR3 runs to 15 residues. Trimming cost V 2 bases and J 5 bases; bases outside gene matches: 7. In germline, CDR1 is MRHNA, CDR2 SNTAGT.

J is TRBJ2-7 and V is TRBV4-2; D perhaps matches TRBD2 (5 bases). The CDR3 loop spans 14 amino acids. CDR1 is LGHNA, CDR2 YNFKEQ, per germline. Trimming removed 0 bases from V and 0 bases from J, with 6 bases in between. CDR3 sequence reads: CASSQDRDSYEQYF. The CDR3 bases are TGTGCCAGCAGCCAAGATCGGGACTCCTACGAGCAGTACTTC.

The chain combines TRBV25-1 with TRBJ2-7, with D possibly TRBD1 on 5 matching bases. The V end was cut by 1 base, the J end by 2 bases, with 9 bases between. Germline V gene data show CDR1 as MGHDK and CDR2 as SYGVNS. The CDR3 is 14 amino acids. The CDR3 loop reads CASSESRAAYEQYF. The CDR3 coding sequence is TGTGCCAGCAGTGAATCCAGGGCGGCCTACGAGCAGTACTTC.

CDR3 sequence (DNA): TGTGCCAGCAGTGAGCGACAGGGAATGAACACTGAAGCTTTCTTT. Amino acids: CASSERQGMNTEAFF. The chain couples TRBV6-1 to TRBJ1-1; TRBD1 aligns across 7 bases. From germline, CDR1 is MNHNS and CDR2 SASEGT. This CDR3 has 15 residues. The trim removed 3 bases at V and 0 bases at J, leaving 4 bases unmatched.

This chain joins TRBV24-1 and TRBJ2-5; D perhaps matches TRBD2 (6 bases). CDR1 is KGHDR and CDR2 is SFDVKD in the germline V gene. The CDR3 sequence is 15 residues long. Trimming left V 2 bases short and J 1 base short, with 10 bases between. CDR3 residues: CATSDSRTTQETQYF. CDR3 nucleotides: TGTGCCACCAGTGATTCCCGGACTACCCAAGAGACCCAGTACTTC.

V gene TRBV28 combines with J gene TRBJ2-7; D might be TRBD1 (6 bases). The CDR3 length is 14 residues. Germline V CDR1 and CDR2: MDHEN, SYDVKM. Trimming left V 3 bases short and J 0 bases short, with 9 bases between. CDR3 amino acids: CASSLWDNSYEQYF. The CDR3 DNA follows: TGTGCCAGCAGTTTGTGGGACAACTCCTACGAGCAGTACTTC.

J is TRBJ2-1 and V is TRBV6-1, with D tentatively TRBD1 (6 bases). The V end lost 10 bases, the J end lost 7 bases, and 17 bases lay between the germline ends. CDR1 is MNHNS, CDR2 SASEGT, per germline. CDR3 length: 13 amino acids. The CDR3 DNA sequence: TGTGCCACCACAGCAGGGACATCAAATGAGCAGTTCTTC. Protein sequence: CATTAGTSNEQFF.

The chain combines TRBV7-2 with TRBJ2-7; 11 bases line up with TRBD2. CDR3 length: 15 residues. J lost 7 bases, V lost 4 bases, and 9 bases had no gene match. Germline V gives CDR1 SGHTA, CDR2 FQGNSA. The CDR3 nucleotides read TGTGCCAGCAGCTATTTAGCGGGAGGGCTGCGTGAGCAGTACTTC. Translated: CASSYLAGGLREQYF. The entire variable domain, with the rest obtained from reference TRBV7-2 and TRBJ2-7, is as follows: GAGVSQSPSNKVTEKGKDVELRCDPISGHTALYWYRQSLGQGLEFLIYFQGNSAPDKSGLPSDRFSAERTGGSVSTLTIQRTQQEDSAVYLCASSYLAGGLREQYFGPGTRLTVT.

The CDR3 region has the DNA TGTGCCAGCAACTCCGACGGGATTTACGAGCAGTACTTC. It encodes CASNSDGIYEQYF. The V gene is TRBV2, the J gene TRBJ2-7, with D perhaps TRBD2 (5 bases). Trimming removed 7 bases at V and 4 bases at J, with 14 bases between. The CDR3 has 13 amino acids. The germline V gene encodes CDR1 SNHLY and CDR2 FYNNEI.

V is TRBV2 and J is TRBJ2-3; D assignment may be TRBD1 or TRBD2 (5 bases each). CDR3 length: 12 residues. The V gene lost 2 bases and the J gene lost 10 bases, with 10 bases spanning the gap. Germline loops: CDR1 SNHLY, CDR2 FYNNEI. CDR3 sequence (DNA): TGTGCCAGCAGTGAACGGGACCCGGCGCAGTATTTT. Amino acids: CASSERDPAQYF.

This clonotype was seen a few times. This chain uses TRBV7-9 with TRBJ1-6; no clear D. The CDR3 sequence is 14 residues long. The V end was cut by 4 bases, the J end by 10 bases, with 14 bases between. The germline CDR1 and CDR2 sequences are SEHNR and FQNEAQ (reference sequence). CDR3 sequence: CASSSDGPNSPLHF. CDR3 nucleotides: TGTGCCAGCAGCTCCGACGGGCCAAACTCACCCCTCCACTTT.